This is a list of T cell receptor beta chains from one sample in a study of T cell responses to AZD1222 COVID-19 vaccine. TCRdb keeps only in-frame clones here, not all; method: immunoSEQ multiplex PCR. The sample lists 140,000 or so clones; 90% to 95% were seen once. The sequences come from peripheral blood, collected on day 0 of AZD1222 vaccination. These TCRs come from an adult in good health. Each CDR3 is given with its conserved first and last residue. Fields, in order: V gene, J gene, D gene, clone size, CDR3 DNA, CDR3 protein. The D gene is left open where the match is weak. Clone sizes are given selectively: once, few, many, or a class where the clone is expanded.

TRBV4-3	TRBJ2-5	NA	NA	TGCGCCAGCAGCCAAGATTCAAGGGAGACCCAGTACTTC	CASSQDSRETQYF
TRBV11-1	TRBJ2-2	NA	NA	TGTGCCAGCAGCTTATTCCTGGGGGCGAACACCGGGGAGCTGTTTTTT	CASSLFLGANTGELFF
TRBV5-6	TRBJ2-1	NA	NA	TGTGCCAGCAGCTTGGCAATTCGTGAGCAGTTCTTC	CASSLAIREQFF
TRBV7-2	TRBJ1-2	NA	NA	TGTGCCAGCAGCTTAGAGTTGGGCGGCTATGGCTACACCTTC	CASSLELGGYGYTF
TRBV4-2	TRBJ2-3	NA	NA	TGTGCCAGCAGCCAAGATCCGCCCTTGCTGGGTTCTAGTTCAGATACGCAGTATTTT	CASSQDPPLLGSSSDTQYF
TRBV5-4	TRBJ1-1	NA	NA	TGTGCCAGCAGCCCTGGAGGGTACACTGAAGCTTTCTTT	CASSPGGYTEAFF
TRBV3-1/TRBV3-2	TRBJ2-3	TRBD2	NA	TGTGCCAGCAGCCCCCGGACTAGCGGGGGGGCTGCAGATACGCAGTATTTT	CASSPRTSGGAADTQYF
TRBV10-1	TRBJ2-2	NA	NA	TGCGCCAGCAGTGAGGCTGCCGGGGAGCTGTTTTTT	CASSEAAGELFF
TRBV16	TRBJ1-4	NA	NA	TGTGCCAGCAGCCAATCCCTGACAGGCCTAGAAACAACTAATGAAAAACTGTTTTTT	CASSQSLTGLETTNEKLFF
TRBV7-9	TRBJ2-5	NA	NA	TGTGCCAGCAGCTTGGGCGTATGGGCCCAGTACTTC	CASSLGVWAQYF
TRBV7-9	TRBJ2-3	NA	few	TGTGCCAGCAGCTTAAGGTTGAGCCCTAGCACAGATACGCAGTATTTT	CASSLRLSPSTDTQYF
TRBV7-9	TRBJ1-2	NA	NA	TGTGCCAGCAGCTTAGAGGGATGGGCAGGGAGGGCTTATGGCTACACCTTC	CASSLEGWAGRAYGYTF
TRBV7-2	TRBJ2-2	TRBD2	NA	TGTGCCAGCAGCCCGGGACTAGCGGGGAACACCGGGGAGCTGTTTTTT	CASSPGLAGNTGELFF
TRBV7-9	TRBJ2-7	NA	NA	TGTGCCAGCAGCTTAGATCACCGGACCTACGAGCAGTACTTC	CASSLDHRTYEQYF